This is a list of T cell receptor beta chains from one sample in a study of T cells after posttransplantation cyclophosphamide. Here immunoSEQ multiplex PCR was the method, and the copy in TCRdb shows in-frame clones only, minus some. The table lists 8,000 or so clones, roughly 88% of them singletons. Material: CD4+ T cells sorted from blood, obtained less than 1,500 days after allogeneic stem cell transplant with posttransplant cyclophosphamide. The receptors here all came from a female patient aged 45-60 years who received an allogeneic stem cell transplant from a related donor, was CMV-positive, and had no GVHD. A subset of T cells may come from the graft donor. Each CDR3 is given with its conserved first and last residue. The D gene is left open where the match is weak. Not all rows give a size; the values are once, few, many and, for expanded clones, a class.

TGTGCCAGCAGTGGCCGCGGGGCAGACAGGGCTCGGAGCTACACCTTC CASSGRGADRARSYTF TRBJ1-2 16 TRBD1 NA TRBV2
TGTGCCAGCAGCTTTTCGGGGGCCGGGACAGGGGTTCGTAATCAGCCCCAGCATTTT CASSFSGAGTGVRNQPQHF TRBJ1-5 19 TRBD1 NA TRBV7-2
TGTGCCAGCAGCAGGGTGGGAGCAGGGGGAGGCTACACCTTC CASSRVGAGGGYTF TRBJ1-2 14 TRBD1 NA TRBV5-4
TGTGCCAGCTCATGGACAGGGGACACCGGGGAGCTGTTTTTT CASSWTGDTGELFF TRBJ2-2 14 TRBD1 once TRBV18
TGCAGCGTTAGACAGGATCAAAGCACTGAAGCTTTCTTT CSVRQDQSTEAFF TRBJ1-1 13 NA NA TRBV29-1
TGTGCCACCAGCAGCTCAAAATTCGGGGACGTGGGGGGGCCCCAGCATTTT CATSSSKFGDVGGPQHF TRBJ1-5 17 NA NA TRBV15
TGTGCCAGCAGTTTGGTCCGCCTACTAGGGCCCGGCACAGATACGCAGTATTTT CASSLVRLLGPGTDTQYF TRBJ2-3 18 NA NA TRBV28
TGTGCCAGCAGTCAGTTTACTGAGCAGTTCTTC CASSQFTEQFF TRBJ2-1 11 NA NA TRBV28
TGTGCCAGCAGCTTAAGGGACAGGGCCCCCTACAATGAGCAGTTCTTC CASSLRDRAPYNEQFF TRBJ2-1 16 TRBD1 NA TRBV7-3
TGTGCCAGCAGTACCCTAGCGAGCACAGATACGCAGTATTTT CASSTLASTDTQYF TRBJ2-3 14 NA NA TRBV27
TGTGCCAGCAGCGTATCAGGCGGGGCCGGCTCCTACGAGCAGTACTTC CASSVSGGAGSYEQYF TRBJ2-7 16 NA NA TRBV9
TGTGCCAGCAGTTTACAGGGGGGCACTGAAGCTTTCTTT CASSLQGGTEAFF TRBJ1-1 13 TRBD1 NA TRBV28
TGTGCCAGCAGACCTCAGGGGAACACCGGGGAGCTGTTTTTT CASRPQGNTGELFF TRBJ2-2 14 NA NA TRBV7-3
TGTGCCAGCAGCGCCAGAGGGGAGGTTTTGGGATATAATGAGCAGTTCTTC CASSARGEVLGYNEQFF TRBJ2-1 17 NA NA TRBV7-3
TGTGCCAGCAGCTTGGGTGCACGGAGATACACAGATACGCAGTATTTT CASSLGARRYTDTQYF TRBJ2-3 16 NA NA TRBV5-8